Presented here are 25 T cell receptor beta chains from one specimen sequenced in a study of response to subunit inactivated influenza vaccine. TCRdb ran MiXCR on the RT-PCR reads and lists one entry per CDR3 protein. The sample has about 650,000 distinct CDR3 sequences; 15% to 18% are singletons. Sequencing was performed on PBMCs from blood, taken 11 to 12 days after vaccination. The receptor set was obtained from a man aged 50 to 60 who received an inactivated influenza vaccine.

This clonotype showed up just a few times. The chain has TRBV20-1 and TRBJ2-1; 8 nucleotides match TRBD1. Looked up from germline, CDR1 is DFQATT and CDR2 is SNEGSKA (reference sequence). Germline trimming cut 0 bases from V and 7 bases from J; bases unmatched to any gene: 11. This CDR3 has 16 amino acids. The CDR3 is CSARDPGSGGLNEQFF. The CDR3 DNA is TGCAGTGCTAGAGATCCCGGTTCAGGGGGCTTGAATGAGCAGTTCTTC.

The chain is built from TRBV20-1 and TRBJ2-3, with 8 bases that match TRBD2. The CDR3 length is 14 residues. J gave up 0 bases and V 5 bases, and 4 bases lay outside the gene matches. Looked up from germline, CDR1 is DFQATT and CDR2 is SNEGSKA (reference sequence). The CDR3 bases are TGCAGTGCTCTTAGCGGGGCTAGCACAGATACGCAGTATTTT. It yields the protein CSALSGASTDTQYF.

This chain uses TRBV20-1 with TRBJ1-4; weak D call: TRBD1 (5 bases). The CDR3 length is 14 residues. V shed 3 bases and J shed 5 bases, with 13 bases lying between them. Germline-derived CDR1 and CDR2 are DFQATT and SNEGSKA (reference sequence). CDR3 residues: CSARAPGQNEKLFF. In DNA, the CDR3 is TGCAGTGCTAGGGCTCCAGGGCAAAATGAAAAACTGTTTTTT.

This clonotype turned up a few times. The gene calls are TRBV11-2 and TRBJ2-3; D gene ambiguous. CDR3 length: 15 amino acids. Looked up from germline, CDR1 is SGHAT and CDR2 is FQNNGV. The ends were cut back, 3 bases at V and 2 bases at J, with 12 bases in the middle. The CDR3 nucleotides read TGTGCCAGCAGCTTGAATAGCAACCCCACAGATACGCAGTATTTT. Protein sequence: CASSLNSNPTDTQYF. The variable domain in full, with the rest retrieved from reference TRBV11-2 and TRBJ2-3, is EAGVAQSPRYKIIEKRQSVAFWCNPISGHATLYWYQQILGQGPKLLIQFQNNGVVDDSQLPKDRFSAERLKGVDSTLKIQPAKLEDSAVYLCASSLNSNPTDTQYFGPGTRLTVL.

The chain combines TRBV11-3 with TRBJ2-5, with TRBD2 matching 8 bases. V was pared by 5 bases and J by 4 bases, with 9 bases of the junction left unmatched. The CDR3 contains 15 residues. Looked up from germline, CDR1 is SGHNT and CDR2 is YENEEA. CDR3 bases: TGTGCCAGCAGCCACGGACTAGCTAGAGGAGAGACCCAGTACTTC. Amino acid sequence: CASSHGLARGETQYF. Filled out from reference TRBV11-3 and TRBJ2-5, the complete variable domain reads EAGVVQSPRYKIIEKKQPVAFWCNPISGHNTLYWYLQNLGQGPELLIRYENEEAVDDSQLPKDRFSAERLKGVDSTLKIQPAELGDSAVYLCASSHGLARGETQYFGPGTRLLVL.

This sequence joins TRBV6-1 and TRBJ2-6; 9 nucleotides agree with TRBD1. There are 17 residues in the CDR3. Germline V gene data show CDR1 as MNHNS and CDR2 as SASEGT. V lost 6 bases to trimming and J lost 2 bases; unmatched junction nucleotides: 8. The CDR3 is CASSRGQGRAGANVLTF. As DNA, the CDR3 is TGTGCCAGCAGCCGGGGACAGGGACGGGCTGGGGCCAACGTCCTGACTTTC.

This clonotype has more than one count but fewer than ten. At one end, the junction sequence differs from germline, possibly due to a read error. The CDR3 reads CSARGLANTEAQYF. In nucleotides, the CDR3 is TGCAGTGCAAGAGGACTAGCGAACACCGAGGCCCAGTACTTC. V usage is TRBV20-1 and J usage is TRBJ2-5, with 9 nucleotides matching TRBD2. The CDR3 has 14 residues. CDR1 DFQATT and CDR2 SNEGSKA come from the germline V gene (reference sequence).

This chain uses TRBV7-9 with TRBJ2-5; 8 nucleotides agree with TRBD1. Germline V gene lookup returns CDR1 SEHNR and CDR2 FQNEAQ (reference sequence). With 5 bases clipped from V and 1 base from J, the junction kept 6 bases outside the gene matches. The CDR3 consists of 15 residues. The CDR3 DNA is TGTGCCAGCAGCCTCCGGACAGGGATCCAAGAGACCCAGTACTTC. Translation: CASSLRTGIQETQYF. The full variable domain, completed using reference TRBV7-9 and TRBJ2-5, is DTGVSQNPRHKITKRGQNVTFRCDPISEHNRLYWYRQTLGQGPEFLTYFQNEAQLEKSRLLSDRFSAERPKGSFSTLEIQRTEQGDSAMYLCASSLRTGIQETQYFGPGTRLLVL.

The chain recombines TRBV12-3 or TRBV12-4 with TRBJ1-5; D may be TRBD1 (6 bases). This CDR3 is 12 amino acids long. V was trimmed by 7 bases and J by 9 bases, leaving 13 bases between them. The CDR3 loop reads CASTLGGGPQHF. DNA of the CDR3: TGTGCCAGCACCTTAGGGGGGGGGCCCCAGCATTTT.

This clonotype was recorded many times. The chain is built from TRBV4-1 and TRBJ2-7; D is ambiguous. Germline V gene data show CDR1 as MGHRA and CDR2 as YSYEKL. V lost 1 base and J 0 bases, leaving 10 bases between the germline ends. CDR3 size: 15 residues. The DNA for the CDR3 is TGCGCCAGCAGCCAAGTTACCATAAGCTCCTACGAGCAGTACTTC. This encodes CASSQVTISSYEQYF.

In its sample, this clonotype was seen a few times. The J gene is TRBJ2-7, the V gene TRBV6-2 or TRBV6-3; D gene unclear. Trimming shortened V by 6 bases and J by 3 bases, and 9 bases separated the two germline ends. The V gene's germline CDR1 is MNHEY and CDR2 SVGEGT. The CDR3 is 12 residues long. This CDR3 is CASSDLGYEQYF. CDR3 in DNA: TGTGCCAGCAGCGACCTGGGCTACGAGCAGTACTTC.

About this clonotype: A much bigger clone sits one base away, suggesting this may be a read error. In this CDR3 the conserved last residue, phenylalanine or tryptophan, is missing, so a read error is likely. The CDR3 DNA is TGTGCCAGCAGTCCCCCGGGGGTAGATACGCAGTATTGT. Protein: CASSPPGVDTQYC. The rearrangement uses TRBV28 and TRBJ2-3; the D gene is possibly TRBD2 (6 bases). The length of the CDR3 is 13 residues. Trimming cost V 5 bases and J 5 bases, with 11 bases left between them. Germline V lookup: CDR1 MDHEN, CDR2 SYDVKM.

This clonotype appeared many times. The V and J genes are TRBV18 and TRBJ1-2; the D is unclear. V shed 3 bases and J shed 4 bases, with 12 bases lying between them. The germline CDR1 and CDR2 sequences are KGHSH and LQKENI. This CDR3 is built from 14 residues. The CDR3 nucleotides read TGTGCCAGCTCACCCAAGCAGGCATCCTATGGCTACACCTTC. Amino acid sequence: CASSPKQASYGYTF.

The chain combines TRBV12-3 or TRBV12-4 with TRBJ2-4; D call uncertain. Trimming removed 6 bases from V and 0 bases from J, with 9 bases in between. The CDR3 consists of 14 residues. CDR3 DNA: TGTGCCAGCAGGCCGACCGCAGCCAAAAACATTCAGTACTTC. It is translated as CASRPTAAKNIQYF.

This clonotype was detected only a few times. V gene TRBV2 combines with J gene TRBJ1-5; the D gene is possibly TRBD1 (5 bases). The length of the CDR3 is 15 residues. Looked up from germline, CDR1 is SNHLY and CDR2 is FYNNEI. V was pared by 7 bases and J by 1 base, with 14 bases between. The CDR3 is CASTGVRGSNQPQHF. The DNA for the CDR3 is TGTGCCAGCACGGGGGTGCGGGGGAGCAATCAGCCCCAGCATTTT.

The chain joins TRBV12-3 or TRBV12-4 to TRBJ1-6, with D uncertain. The CDR3 length is 12 residues. V shed 8 bases and J shed 9 bases, with 11 bases lying between them. The CDR3 region has the DNA TGTGCCAGCCATACATTCGGTTCACCCCTCCACTTT. Its protein is CASHTFGSPLHF.

This clonotype was recorded a few times. The CDR3 nucleotides read TGCAGTGCTAGAGTCCCCGGGGGTCTCTCCAAAAACATTCAGTACTTC. Its translation: CSARVPGGLSKNIQYF. The chain is built from TRBV20-1 and TRBJ2-4; possibly TRBD2 for D (6 bases). The germline V and J ends were trimmed by 1 base and 2 bases, with 15 bases remaining between them. Germline CDR1 DFQATT, CDR2 SNEGSKA (reference sequence). CDR3 length: 16 amino acids.

The chain joins TRBV18 to TRBJ1-3; D is unresolved. V lost 3 bases and J lost 0, with 18 bases in between. Germline V gene data show CDR1 as KGHSH and CDR2 as LQKENI. CDR3 length: 18 residues. DNA for the CDR3: TGTGCCAGCTCACCGAGAACTCAAACTTCTCTCTCTGGAAACACCATATATTTT. It is translated as CASSPRTQTSLSGNTIYF.

The rearrangement joins TRBV29-1 to TRBJ2-3; 7 positions agree with TRBD2. From germline, CDR1 is SQVTM and CDR2 ANQGSEA. V dropped 1 base and J dropped 0; count of bases not matched to a gene: 4. CDR3 length: 15 amino acids. CDR3 coding DNA: TGCAGCGTTGAAGTGGCTAGCGGAAGCACAGATACGCAGTATTTT. This codes for CSVEVASGSTDTQYF.

This chain links TRBV4-1 with TRBJ2-2; TRBD2 matches at 10 bases. V was pared by 6 bases and J by 1 base, with 20 bases of the junction left unmatched. This CDR3 is built from 21 residues. Germline loops: CDR1 MGHRA, CDR2 YSYEKL. The CDR3 is CASRGFLGSSGRRGNTGELFF. The CDR3 DNA sequence: TGCGCCAGCAGGGGATTTTTAGGTTCTAGCGGGAGAAGAGGGAACACCGGGGAGCTGTTTTTT.

V and J are TRBV10-3 and TRBJ2-1, with a weak D call TRBD2 (5 bases). The ends were cut back, 0 bases at V and 1 base at J, with 10 bases in the middle. Germline assignment: CDR1 ENHRY and CDR2 SYGVKD. There are 16 residues in the CDR3. The CDR3 loop is CAISESRGHSYNEQFF. CDR3 bases: TGTGCCATCAGTGAGTCTCGCGGGCATTCCTACAATGAGCAGTTCTTC.

V and J are TRBV7-9 and TRBJ2-5; D possibly uses TRBD1 or TRBD2 (5 bases each). The V end was cut by 5 bases, the J end by 4 bases, with 17 bases between. This CDR3 contains 15 residues. Germline-derived CDR1 and CDR2 are SEHNR and FQNEAQ (reference sequence). CDR3 region: CASSPNGLGVETQYF. The CDR3 coding sequence is TGTGCCAGCAGCCCAAATGGTCTGGGGGTAGAGACCCAGTACTTC. Supplemented by reference TRBV7-9 and TRBJ2-5, the full variable domain reads DTGVSQNPRHKITKRGQNVTFRCDPISEHNRLYWYRQTLGQGPEFLTYFQNEAQLEKSRLLSDRFSAERPKGSFSTLEIQRTEQGDSAMYLCASSPNGLGVETQYFGPGTRLLVL.

DNA for the CDR3: TGTGCCAGCACCCTTACCGGGACAACGAACACCGGGGAGCTGTTTTTT. It codes for CASTLTGTTNTGELFF. This rearrangement joins TRBV28 to TRBJ2-2, with D possibly TRBD1 on 6 matching bases. Germline CDR1 and CDR2: MDHEN and SYDVKM. The V gene lost 7 bases and the J gene lost 0 bases, with 15 bases spanning the gap. The CDR3 has 16 amino acids. The full variable domain, completed using reference TRBV28 and TRBJ2-2, is DVKVTQSSRYLVKRTGEKVFLECVQDMDHENMFWYRQDPGLGLRLIYFSYDVKMKEKGDIPEGYSVSREKKERFSLILESASTNQTSMYLCASTLTGTTNTGELFFGEGSRLTVL.

This chain uses TRBV2 with TRBJ1-2, with no clear D. V was clipped by 1 base and J by 8 bases, with 8 bases between them. This CDR3 has 12 amino acids. Germline lookup yields CDR1 SNHLY and CDR2 FYNNEI. The CDR3 coding sequence is TGTGCCAGCAGTGAAGGGTTTTTGGGCTACACCTTC. Its translation: CASSEGFLGYTF. Combining the CDR3 with reference TRBV2 and TRBJ1-2 gives the whole variable domain EPEVTQTPSHQVTQMGQEVILRCVPISNHLYFYWYRQILGQKVEFLVSFYNNEISEKSEIFDDQFSVERPDGSNFTLKIRSTKLEDSAMYFCASSEGFLGYTFGSGTRLTVV.

The genes are TRBV19 and TRBJ1-5; D perhaps matches TRBD1 (5 bases). Germline V gene sequence: CDR1 LNHDA, CDR2 SQIVND (reference sequence). The CDR3 is 15 residues long. Trimming took off 3 bases at V and 4 bases at J, with 13 bases between the two ends. CDR3 in DNA: TGTGCCAGTAGTATCGTTCCAGGGCTAAATCAGCCCCAGCATTTT. Translated, it gives CASSIVPGLNQPQHF. Drawing the rest from reference TRBV19 and TRBJ1-5, the complete variable domain is DGGITQSPKYLFRKEGQNVTLSCEQNLNHDAMYWYRQDPGQGLRLIYYSQIVNDFQKGDIAEGYSVSREKKESFPLTVTSAQKNPTAFYLCASSIVPGLNQPQHFGDGTRLSIL.